This TCR beta chain originates from a study of T cell responses to AZD1222 COVID-19 vaccine. Study-level information: Analyses pooled second doses at about 4 or about 12 weeks. Regarding the study as a whole: Only five to seven individuals given AZD1222 were seropositive at baseline. It should be noted that donors were predominantly white British and more often female, and clonal diversity was possibly underestimated. Along spike, vaccine-associated CD4 TCRs were found throughout, with dominance at 160-218 and 743-854.

About this clone itself: Its antigen is unknown.

Profiled with immunoSEQ multiplex PCR; TCRdb holds only in-frame clones, not every one. The sample contains under 150,000 clones, under 95% of which appear only once. V was pared by 5 bases and J by 1 base, with 6 bases of the junction left unmatched. Germline loops: CDR1 SGHTA, CDR2 FQGTGA. This CDR3 has 15 amino acids. The clonotype was recovered from an adult in good health. The starting material was peripheral blood, obtained on day 0 of AZD1222 vaccination. This chain joins TRBV7-3 and TRBJ2-3; 7 positions agree with TRBD1. CDR3 nucleotide sequence: TGTGCCAGCAGCGTCGACAGGGCTGGCACAGATACGCAGTATTTT. Its translation: CASSVDRAGTDTQYF.